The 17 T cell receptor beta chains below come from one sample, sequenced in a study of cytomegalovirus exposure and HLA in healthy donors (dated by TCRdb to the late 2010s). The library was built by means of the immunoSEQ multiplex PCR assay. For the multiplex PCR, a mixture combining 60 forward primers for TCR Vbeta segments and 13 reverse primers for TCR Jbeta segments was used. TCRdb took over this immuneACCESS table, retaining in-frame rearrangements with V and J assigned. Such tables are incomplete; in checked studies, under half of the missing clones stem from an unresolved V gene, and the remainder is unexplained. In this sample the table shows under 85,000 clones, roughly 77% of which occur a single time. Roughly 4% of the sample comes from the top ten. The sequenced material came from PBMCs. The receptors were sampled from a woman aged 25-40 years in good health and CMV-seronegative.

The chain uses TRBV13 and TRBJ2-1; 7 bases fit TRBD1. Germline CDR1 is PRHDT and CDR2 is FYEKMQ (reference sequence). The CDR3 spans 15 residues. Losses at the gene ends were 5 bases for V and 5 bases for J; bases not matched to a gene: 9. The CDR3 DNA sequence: TGTGCCAGCAGCGCATCCGGGACAGCGGACAATGAGCAGTTCTTC. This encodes CASSASGTADNEQFF.

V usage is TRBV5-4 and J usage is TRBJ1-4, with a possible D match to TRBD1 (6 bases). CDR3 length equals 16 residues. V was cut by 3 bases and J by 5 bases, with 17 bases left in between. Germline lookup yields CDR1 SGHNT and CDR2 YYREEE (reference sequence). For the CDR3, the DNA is TGTGCCAGCAGCTCGGCCGTCCAGGGGAAAAATGAAAAACTGTTTTTT. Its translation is CASSSAVQGKNEKLFF.

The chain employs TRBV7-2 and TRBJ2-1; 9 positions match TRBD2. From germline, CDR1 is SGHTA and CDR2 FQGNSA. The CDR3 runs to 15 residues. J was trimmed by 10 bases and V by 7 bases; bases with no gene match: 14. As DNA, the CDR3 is TGTGCCAGCACCCCCTTAGCGGGGGCCCACGGGGAGCAGTTCTTC. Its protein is CASTPLAGAHGEQFF.

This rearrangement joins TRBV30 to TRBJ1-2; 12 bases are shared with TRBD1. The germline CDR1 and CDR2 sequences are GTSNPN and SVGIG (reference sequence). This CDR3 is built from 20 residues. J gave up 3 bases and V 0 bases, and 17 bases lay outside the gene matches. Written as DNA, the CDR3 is TGTGCCTGGAGTGTACCGGGACAGGGGGCATCAGGAGGGCGATACTATGGCTACACCTTC. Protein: CAWSVPGQGASGGRYYGYTF.

CDR3 nucleotides: TGTGCCAGCTCCCAGGAGGGTAGAAGAAATTCACCCCTCCACTTT. Encoded protein: CASSQEGRRNSPLHF. The chain recombines TRBV11-2 with TRBJ1-6, with D hard to call. Trimming pared 8 bases from V and 7 bases from J, leaving 18 bases between. The CDR3 has 15 amino acids. CDR1 is SGHAT and CDR2 is FQNNGV in the germline V gene.

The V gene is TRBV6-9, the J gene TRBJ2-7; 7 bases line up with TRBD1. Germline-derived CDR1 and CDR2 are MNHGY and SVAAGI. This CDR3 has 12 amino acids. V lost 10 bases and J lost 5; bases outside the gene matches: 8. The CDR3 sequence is CANRGGHNEQYF. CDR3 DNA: TGTGCCAACCGAGGGGGCCACAACGAGCAGTACTTC.

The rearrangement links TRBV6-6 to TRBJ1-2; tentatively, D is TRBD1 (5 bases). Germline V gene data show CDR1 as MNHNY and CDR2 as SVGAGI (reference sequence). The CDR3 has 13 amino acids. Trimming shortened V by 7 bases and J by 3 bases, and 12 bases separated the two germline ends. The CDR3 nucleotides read TGTGCCAGCAAGCCGGGGGTGCACTATGGCTACACCTTC. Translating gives CASKPGVHYGYTF.

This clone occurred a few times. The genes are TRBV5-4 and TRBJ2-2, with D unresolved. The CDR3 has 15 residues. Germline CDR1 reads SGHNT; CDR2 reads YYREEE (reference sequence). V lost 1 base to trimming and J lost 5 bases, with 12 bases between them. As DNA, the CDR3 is TGTGCCAGCAGCTTGTTACTATCACCGACCGGGGAGCTGTTTTTT. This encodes CASSLLLSPTGELFF.

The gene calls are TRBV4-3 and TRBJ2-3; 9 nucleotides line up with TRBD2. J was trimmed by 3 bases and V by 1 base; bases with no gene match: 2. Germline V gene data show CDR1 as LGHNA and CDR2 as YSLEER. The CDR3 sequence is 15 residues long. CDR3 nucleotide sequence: TGCGCCAGCAGCCAAGTTAGCGGGAGTACAGATACGCAGTATTTT. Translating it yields CASSQVSGSTDTQYF.

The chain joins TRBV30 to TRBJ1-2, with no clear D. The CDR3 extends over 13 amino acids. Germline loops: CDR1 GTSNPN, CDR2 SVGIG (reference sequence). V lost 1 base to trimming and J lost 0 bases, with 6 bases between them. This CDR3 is CAWSAQTNYGYTF. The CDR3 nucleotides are TGTGCCTGGAGTGCTCAGACTAACTATGGCTACACCTTC. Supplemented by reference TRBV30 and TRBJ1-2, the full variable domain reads SQTIHQWPATLVQPVGSPLSLECTVEGTSNPNLYWYRQAAGRGLQLLFYSVGIGQISSEVPQNLSASRPQDRQFILSSKKLLLSDSGFYLCAWSAQTNYGYTFGSGTRLTVV.

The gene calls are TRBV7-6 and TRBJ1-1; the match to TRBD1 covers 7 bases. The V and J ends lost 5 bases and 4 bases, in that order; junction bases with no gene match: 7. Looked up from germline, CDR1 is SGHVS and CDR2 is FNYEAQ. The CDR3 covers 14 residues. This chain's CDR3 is CASSRAPGGTEAFF. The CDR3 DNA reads TGTGCCAGCAGCCGCGCCCCAGGGGGCACTGAAGCTTTCTTT. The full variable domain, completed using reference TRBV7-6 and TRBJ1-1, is GAGVSQSPRYKVTKRGQDVALRCDPISGHVSLYWYRQALGQGPEFLTYFNYEAQQDKSGLPNDRFSAERPEGSISTLTIQRTEQRDSAMYRCASSRAPGGTEAFFGQGTRLTVV.

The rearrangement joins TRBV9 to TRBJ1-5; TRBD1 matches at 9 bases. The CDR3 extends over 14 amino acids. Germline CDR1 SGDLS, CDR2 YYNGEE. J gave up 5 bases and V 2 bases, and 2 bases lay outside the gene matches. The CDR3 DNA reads TGTGCCAGCAGCGTGGGGACAGGGTATCAGCCCCAGCATTTT. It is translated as CASSVGTGYQPQHF.

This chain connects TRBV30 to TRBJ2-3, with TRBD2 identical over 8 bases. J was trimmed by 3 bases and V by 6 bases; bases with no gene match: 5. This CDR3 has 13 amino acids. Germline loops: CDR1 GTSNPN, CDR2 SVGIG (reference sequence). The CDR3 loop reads CACATSVTDTQYF. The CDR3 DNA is TGTGCCTGCGCGACTAGCGTAACAGATACGCAGTATTTT.

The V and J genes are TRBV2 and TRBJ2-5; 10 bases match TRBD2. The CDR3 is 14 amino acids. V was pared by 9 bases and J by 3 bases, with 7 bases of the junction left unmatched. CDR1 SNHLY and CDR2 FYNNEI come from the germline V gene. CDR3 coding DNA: TGTGCCAGTCAGAGGAGCGGGGGGGAAGAGACCCAGTACTTC. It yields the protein CASQRSGGEETQYF.

CDR3 loop: CASRLQVSGANVLTF. In DNA, the CDR3 is TGTGCCAGCAGATTACAGGTATCTGGGGCCAACGTCCTGACTTTC. The J gene is TRBJ2-6, the V gene TRBV6-1, with D tentatively TRBD1 (5 bases). CDR3 length equals 15 residues. With 6 bases removed from V and 1 base from J, the gap between germline ends came to 10 bases. The V gene's germline CDR1 is MNHNS and CDR2 SASEGT.

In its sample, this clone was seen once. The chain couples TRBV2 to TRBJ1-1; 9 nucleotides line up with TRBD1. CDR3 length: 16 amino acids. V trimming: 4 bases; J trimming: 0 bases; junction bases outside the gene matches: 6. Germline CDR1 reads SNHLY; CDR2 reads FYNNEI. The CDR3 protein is CASSAGTGTMNTEAFF. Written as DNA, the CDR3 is TGTGCCAGCAGTGCCGGGACAGGGACAATGAACACTGAAGCTTTCTTT.

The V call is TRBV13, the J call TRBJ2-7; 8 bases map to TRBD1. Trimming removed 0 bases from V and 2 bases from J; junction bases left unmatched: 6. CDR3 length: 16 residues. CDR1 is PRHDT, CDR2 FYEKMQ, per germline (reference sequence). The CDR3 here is CASSLGGQGRPYEQYF. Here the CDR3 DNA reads TGTGCCAGCAGCTTAGGAGGACAGGGTCGCCCCTACGAGCAGTACTTC.